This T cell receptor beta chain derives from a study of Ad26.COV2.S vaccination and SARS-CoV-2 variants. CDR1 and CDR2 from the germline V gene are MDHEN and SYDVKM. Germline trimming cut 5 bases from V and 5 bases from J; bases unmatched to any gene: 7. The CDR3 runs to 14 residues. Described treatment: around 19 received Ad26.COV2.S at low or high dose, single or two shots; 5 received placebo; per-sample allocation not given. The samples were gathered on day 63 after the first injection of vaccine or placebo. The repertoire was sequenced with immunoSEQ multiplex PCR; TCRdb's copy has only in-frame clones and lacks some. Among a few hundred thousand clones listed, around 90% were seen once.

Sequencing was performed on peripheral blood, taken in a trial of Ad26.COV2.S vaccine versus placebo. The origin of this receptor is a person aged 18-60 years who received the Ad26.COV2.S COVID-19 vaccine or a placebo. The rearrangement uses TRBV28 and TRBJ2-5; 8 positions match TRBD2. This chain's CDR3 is CASSGGGPRETQYF. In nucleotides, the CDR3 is TGTGCCAGCAGTGGCGGGGGGCCAAGGGAGACCCAGTACTTC.